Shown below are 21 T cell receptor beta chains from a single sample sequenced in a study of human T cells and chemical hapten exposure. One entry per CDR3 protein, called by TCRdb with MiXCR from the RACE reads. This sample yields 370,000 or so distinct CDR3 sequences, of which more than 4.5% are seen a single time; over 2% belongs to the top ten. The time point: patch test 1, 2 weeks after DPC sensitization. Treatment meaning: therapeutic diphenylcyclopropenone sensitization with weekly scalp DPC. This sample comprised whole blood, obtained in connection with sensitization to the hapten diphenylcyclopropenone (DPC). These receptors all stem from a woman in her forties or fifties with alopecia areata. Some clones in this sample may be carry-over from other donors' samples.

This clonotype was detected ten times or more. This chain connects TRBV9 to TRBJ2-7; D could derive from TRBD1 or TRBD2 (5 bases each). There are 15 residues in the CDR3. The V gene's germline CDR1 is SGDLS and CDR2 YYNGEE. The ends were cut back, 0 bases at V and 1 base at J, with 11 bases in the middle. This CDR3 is CASSVGGGGSYEQYF. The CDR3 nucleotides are TGTGCCAGCAGCGTAGGGGGCGGCGGGTCCTACGAGCAGTACTTC.

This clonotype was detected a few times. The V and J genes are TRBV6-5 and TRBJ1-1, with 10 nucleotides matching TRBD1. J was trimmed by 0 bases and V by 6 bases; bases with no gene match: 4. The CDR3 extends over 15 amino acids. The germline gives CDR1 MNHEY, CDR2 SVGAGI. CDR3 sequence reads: CASRYGTGVNTEAFF. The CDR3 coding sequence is TGTGCCAGCAGGTACGGGACAGGGGTGAACACTGAAGCTTTCTTT.

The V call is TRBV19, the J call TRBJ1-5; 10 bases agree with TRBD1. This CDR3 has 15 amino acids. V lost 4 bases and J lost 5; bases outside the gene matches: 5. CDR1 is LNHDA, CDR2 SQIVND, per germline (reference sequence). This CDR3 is CASSTGTGEYQPQHF. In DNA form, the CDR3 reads TGTGCCAGTAGTACCGGGACAGGGGAGTATCAGCCCCAGCATTTT.

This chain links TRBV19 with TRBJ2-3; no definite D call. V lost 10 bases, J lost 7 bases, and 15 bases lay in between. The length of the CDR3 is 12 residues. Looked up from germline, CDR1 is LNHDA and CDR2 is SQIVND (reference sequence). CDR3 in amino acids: CATHTSENTQYF. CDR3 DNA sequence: TGTGCCACGCACACGTCGGAAAATACGCAGTATTTT.

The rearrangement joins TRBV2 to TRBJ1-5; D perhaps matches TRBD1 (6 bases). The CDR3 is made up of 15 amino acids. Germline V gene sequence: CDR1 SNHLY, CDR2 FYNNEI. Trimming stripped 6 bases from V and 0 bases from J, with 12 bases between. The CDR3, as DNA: TGTGCCAGCAGGAAGGGACAACTTAGCAATCAGCCCCAGCATTTT. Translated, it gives CASRKGQLSNQPQHF.

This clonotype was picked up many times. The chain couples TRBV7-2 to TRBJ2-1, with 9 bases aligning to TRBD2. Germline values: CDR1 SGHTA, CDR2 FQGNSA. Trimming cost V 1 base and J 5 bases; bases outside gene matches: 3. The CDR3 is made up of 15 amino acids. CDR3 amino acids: CASSLGTSANNEQFF. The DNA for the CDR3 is TGTGCCAGCAGCTTAGGGACTAGCGCCAACAATGAGCAGTTCTTC.

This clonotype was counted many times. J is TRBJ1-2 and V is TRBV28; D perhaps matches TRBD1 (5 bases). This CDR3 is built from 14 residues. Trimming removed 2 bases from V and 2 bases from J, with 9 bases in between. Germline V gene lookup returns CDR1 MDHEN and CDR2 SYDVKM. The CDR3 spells CASSLIAGNYGYTF. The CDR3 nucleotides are TGTGCCAGCAGTTTAATTGCAGGGAACTATGGCTACACCTTC.

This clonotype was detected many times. CDR3: CASSPLSLAGNYEQYF. The CDR3 DNA follows: TGTGCCAGCAGTCCTCTCTCACTAGCGGGAAACTACGAGCAGTACTTC. This rearrangement joins TRBV28 to TRBJ2-7; 10 bases are a match to TRBD2. V was pared by 5 bases and J by 3 bases, with 10 bases of the junction left unmatched. CDR1 and CDR2 (germline): MDHEN, SYDVKM. The CDR3 length is 16 residues.

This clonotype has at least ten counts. The CDR3 sequence is CASSLTADTQYF. The CDR3 coding sequence is TGTGCCAGCAGCTTAACGGCAGATACGCAGTATTTT. The chain couples TRBV11-2 to TRBJ2-3, with D hard to call. CDR3 length equals 12 residues. V was pared by 2 bases and J by 4 bases, with 4 bases between. Germline V gene lookup returns CDR1 SGHAT and CDR2 FQNNGV. The entire variable domain, with the rest obtained from reference TRBV11-2 and TRBJ2-3, is as follows: EAGVAQSPRYKIIEKRQSVAFWCNPISGHATLYWYQQILGQGPKLLIQFQNNGVVDDSQLPKDRFSAERLKGVDSTLKIQPAKLEDSAVYLCASSLTADTQYFGPGTRLTVL.

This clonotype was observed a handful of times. The CDR3 loop reads CASSFSGITGELFF. CDR3 nucleotides: TGTGCCAGCAGCTTTAGCGGAATTACCGGGGAGCTGTTTTTT. The rearrangement joins TRBV5-4 to TRBJ2-2, with D tentatively TRBD2 (6 bases). V was clipped by 2 bases and J by 5 bases, with 10 bases between them. The CDR3 totals 14 residues. CDR1 is SGHNT, CDR2 YYREEE, per germline (reference sequence).

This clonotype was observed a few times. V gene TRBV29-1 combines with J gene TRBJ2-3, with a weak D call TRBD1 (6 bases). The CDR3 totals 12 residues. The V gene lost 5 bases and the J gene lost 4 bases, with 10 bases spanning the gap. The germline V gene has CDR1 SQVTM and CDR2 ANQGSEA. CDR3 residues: CSVPGAADTQYF. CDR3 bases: TGCAGCGTTCCAGGGGCGGCAGATACGCAGTATTTT.

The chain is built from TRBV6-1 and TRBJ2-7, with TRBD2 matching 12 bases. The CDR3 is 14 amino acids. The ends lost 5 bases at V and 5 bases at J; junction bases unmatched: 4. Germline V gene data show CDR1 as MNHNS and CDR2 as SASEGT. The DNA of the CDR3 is TGTGCCAGCAGTTTACTAGCGGGAGGAAACGAGCAGTACTTC. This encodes CASSLLAGGNEQYF.

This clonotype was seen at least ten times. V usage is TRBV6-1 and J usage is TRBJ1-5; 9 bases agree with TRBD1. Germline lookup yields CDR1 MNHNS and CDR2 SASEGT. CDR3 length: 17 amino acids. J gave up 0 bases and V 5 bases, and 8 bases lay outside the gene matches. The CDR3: CASSPGTGPYSNQPQHF. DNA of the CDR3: TGTGCCAGCAGTCCTGGGACAGGGCCTTATAGCAATCAGCCCCAGCATTTT.

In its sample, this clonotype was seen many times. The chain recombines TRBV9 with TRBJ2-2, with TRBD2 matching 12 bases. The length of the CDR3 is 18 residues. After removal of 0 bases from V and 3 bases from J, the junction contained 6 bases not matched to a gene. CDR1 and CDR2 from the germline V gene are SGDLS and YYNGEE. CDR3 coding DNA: TGTGCCAGCAGCGTAGAGCTAGCGGGAGGGCCCGACACCGGGGAGCTGTTTTTT. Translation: CASSVELAGGPDTGELFF.

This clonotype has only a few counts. The CDR3 DNA reads TGTGCCAGCTCACCCAACCTAGCGGGGGGCACAGATACGCAGTATTTT. Amino acids: CASSPNLAGGTDTQYF. V is TRBV18 and J is TRBJ2-3; 10 nucleotides line up with TRBD2. V shed 3 bases and J 1 base; nucleotides not matched to a gene: 4. The CDR3 is 16 amino acids. Germline V gene data show CDR1 as KGHSH and CDR2 as LQKENI.

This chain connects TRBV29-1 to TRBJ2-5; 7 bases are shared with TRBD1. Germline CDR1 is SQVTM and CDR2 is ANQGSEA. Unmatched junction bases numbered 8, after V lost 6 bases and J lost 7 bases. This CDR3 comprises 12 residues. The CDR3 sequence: CSVTGQERTQYF. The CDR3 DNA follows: TGCAGCGTGACTGGACAGGAAAGGACCCAGTACTTC.

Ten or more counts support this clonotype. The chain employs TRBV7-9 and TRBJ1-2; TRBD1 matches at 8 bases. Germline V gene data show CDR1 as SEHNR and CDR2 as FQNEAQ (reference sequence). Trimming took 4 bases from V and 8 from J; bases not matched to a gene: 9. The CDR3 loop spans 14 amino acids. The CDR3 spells CASSSLQGAGGYTF. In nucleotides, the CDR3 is TGTGCCAGCAGCTCGCTCCAGGGGGCTGGGGGCTACACCTTC.

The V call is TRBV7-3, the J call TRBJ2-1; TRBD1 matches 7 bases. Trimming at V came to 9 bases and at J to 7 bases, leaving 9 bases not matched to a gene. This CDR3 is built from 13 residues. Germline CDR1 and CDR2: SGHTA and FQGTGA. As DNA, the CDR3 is TGTGCCAGTGGGGAAGGGGGCAGAAATGAGCAGTTCTTC. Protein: CASGEGGRNEQFF.

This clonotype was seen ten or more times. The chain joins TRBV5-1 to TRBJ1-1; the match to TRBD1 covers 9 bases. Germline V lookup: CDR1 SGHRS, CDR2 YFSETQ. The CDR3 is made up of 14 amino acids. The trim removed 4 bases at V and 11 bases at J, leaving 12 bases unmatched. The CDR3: CASSLVQGAQGAFF. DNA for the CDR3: TGCGCCAGCAGCCTGGTACAGGGGGCCCAAGGGGCTTTCTTT.

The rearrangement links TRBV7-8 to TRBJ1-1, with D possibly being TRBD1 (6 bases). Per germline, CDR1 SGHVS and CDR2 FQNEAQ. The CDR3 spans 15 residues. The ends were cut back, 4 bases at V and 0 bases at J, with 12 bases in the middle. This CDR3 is CASSSHSGVNTEAFF. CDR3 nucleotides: TGTGCCAGCAGCTCTCACTCAGGGGTGAACACTGAAGCTTTCTTT.

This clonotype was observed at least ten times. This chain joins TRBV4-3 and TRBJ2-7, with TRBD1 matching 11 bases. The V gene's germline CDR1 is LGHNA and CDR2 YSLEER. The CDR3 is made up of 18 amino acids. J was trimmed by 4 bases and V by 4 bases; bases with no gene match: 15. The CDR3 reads CASSPYPFPGQGVYEQYF. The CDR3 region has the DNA TGCGCCAGCAGCCCCTACCCATTTCCGGGACAGGGGGTGTACGAGCAGTACTTC.